The TCR beta chain under discussion was sequenced for a study of blood T cell repertoires in COVID-19. The data were produced by immunoSEQ multiplex PCR, yet TCRdb's version contains in-frame clones alone and is incomplete. The sample shows roughly 50,000 clones, roughly 88% of them seen only once. Seattle researchers signed up patients amid active infection and tracked them longitudinally. The germline V and J ends were trimmed by 1 base and 4 bases, with 16 bases remaining between them. The CDR3 covers 16 residues. In germline, CDR1 is MGHDK, CDR2 SYGVNS. The V call is TRBV25-1, the J call TRBJ1-2; no clear D. Sequenced sample: peripheral blood. The receptor's source is a woman of 80 years or more with COVID-19, enrolled during active disease. CDR3 sequence reads: CASSESGRKTGYGYTF. CDR3 nucleotides: TGTGCCAGCAGTGAATCGGGGAGGAAAACGGGCTATGGCTACACCTTC.